The entry below describes one T cell receptor beta chain. This specimen comes from a study of T-cell reconstitution after alpha-beta-depleted transplantation in children. Germline CDR1 reads WSHSY; CDR2 reads SAAADI. This CDR3 comprises 14 residues. The ends lost 2 bases at V and 3 bases at J; junction bases unmatched: 3. During its preparation, the TCRbeta library received unique molecular identifiers. TCRdb re-derived calls from the PCR reads in MiXCR, one entry per CDR3 protein. The table includes about 500,000 distinct CDR3 sequences, over 25% detected once. This TCR was sampled from a human donor who donated a stem cell graft to a child with aplastic anemia. The input for sequencing was PBMCs from the stem cell graft donor, taken from the stem cell graft. This rearrangement joins TRBV10-2 to TRBJ2-5, with 7 positions matching TRBD1. CDR3 loop: CASSEPDREETQYF. The CDR3 nucleotides read TGCGCCAGCAGTGAGCCCGACAGGGAAGAGACCCAGTACTTC.